These T cell receptor beta chains were read from a single sample in a study of CD8+ T cells in alopecia areata. This table comes from immunoSEQ multiplex PCR, and its TCRdb copy is limited to in-frame clones, with some not included. The table includes roughly 100,000 clones, 60% to 65% detected once. Specimen: CD8+ T cells sorted from blood, collected at week 4, from a patient treated with tofacitinib. These receptors originate from a human donor with alopecia areata. The CDR3 runs from the conserved cysteine through the conserved F or W. The D gene is left open where the match is weak. Rows may omit the clone size; those that give it use once, few, many or a size class.

v_call,j_call,d_call,clone_size,cdr3_nt,cdr3_aa
TRBV4-1,TRBJ1-2,.,.,TGCGCCAGCAGCCAAGATCCGGGCGTCCCTAACTATGGCTACACCTTC,CASSQDPGVPNYGYTF
TRBV27,TRBJ1-2,.,.,TGTGCCAGCAGCTCGACAGGTTGGGACTATGGCTACACCTTC,CASSSTGWDYGYTF
TRBV6-5,TRBJ2-1,.,.,TGTGCCAGCAGTTTGGGTCCCGCCAATGAGCAGTTCTTC,CASSLGPANEQFF
TRBV29-1,TRBJ1-4,.,.,TGCAGCGTGGGGACTACAAGCATTAATGAAAAACTGTTTTTT,CSVGTTSINEKLFF
TRBV19,TRBJ1-1,.,.,TGTGCCAGTAGTCCCGGCGGGTATCCACCCGAAGCTTTCTTT,CASSPGGYPPEAFF
TRBV5-1,TRBJ2-5,TRBD2,.,TGCGCCAGCAGCTCGTCAACCAGACTAGCGGGGGGATACCAAGAGACCCAGTACTTC,CASSSSTRLAGGYQETQYF
TRBV23-1,TRBJ2-1,TRBD2,few,TGCGCCAGCAGTCAATCAGCCAGCGGGAGTCTCGCCTACAATGAGCAGTTCTTC,CASSQSASGSLAYNEQFF
TRBV4-1,TRBJ2-7,.,.,TGCGCCAGCAGCCAAGATGGGAAGGAGCAGTACTTC,CASSQDGKEQYF
TRBV5-6,TRBJ2-7,.,.,TGTGCCAGCAGCTTGGAGATAAGCGAGCAGTACTTC,CASSLEISEQYF
TRBV27,TRBJ2-3,.,.,TGTGCCAGCAGACTAGGGGCAGGAAGAACCGATACGCAGTATTTT,CASRLGAGRTDTQYF
TRBV27,TRBJ2-3,TRBD2,.,TGTGCCAGCAGTTTATCTGTCCTAGCGGGAGAATCCCTAACGCAGTATTTT,CASSLSVLAGESLTQYF
TRBV5-6,TRBJ1-1,TRBD1,.,TGTGCCAGCAGCTTGGACAGGGGGAGGACTGAAGCTTTCTTT,CASSLDRGRTEAFF
TRBV7-2,TRBJ1-5,.,.,TGTGCCAGCAGCTGGAGCAGGGGTCTCAATCAGCCCCAGCATTTT,CASSWSRGLNQPQHF
TRBV10-3,TRBJ1-1,.,few,TGTGCCATCACCTTGACAGAAAACACTGAAGCTTTCTTT,CAITLTENTEAFF
TRBV7-8,TRBJ2-7,.,.,TGTGCCAGCAGCTTCCCCTCCGGGGGACCAGCCTACGAGCAGTACTTC,CASSFPSGGPAYEQYF
TRBV4-1,TRBJ2-1,.,.,TGCGCCAGCAGCCAAACCGGGGTCCTCGGGCAGTTCTTC,CASSQTGVLGQFF
TRBV27,TRBJ1-4,.,.,TGTGCCAGCAGTTTTGGTGAAAAACTGTTTTTT,CASSFGEKLFF
TRBV4-1,TRBJ2-5,.,.,TGCGCCAGCAGCCAAGGGTTTGGGGACGCGGAGACCCAGTACTTC,CASSQGFGDAETQYF
TRBV29-1,TRBJ2-1,.,.,TGCAGCGTTGAGGTGACTAACGTCAATGAGCAGTTCTTC,CSVEVTNVNEQFF
TRBV27,TRBJ1-2,TRBD1,.,TGTGCCAGCAGACGACAGGGTGATGGCTACACCTTC,CASRRQGDGYTF
TRBV4-1,TRBJ2-1,.,once,TGCGCCAGCAGCCAAGACAGGCAGGGAGTCTACAATGAGCAGTTCTTC,CASSQDRQGVYNEQFF
TRBV29-1,TRBJ2-3,.,.,TGCAGCGTTGAAGTTGTACCCCCCAGGGCCCCAGTTGGTACGCAGTATTTT,CSVEVVPPRAPVGTQYF
TRBV7-9,TRBJ2-1,TRBD1,.,TGTGCCAGCAGCTTTGGGGGACAGGGTAGTGAGCAGTTCTTC,CASSFGGQGSEQFF
TRBV7-2,TRBJ1-2,.,.,TGTGCCAGCAGCCCACCCGGAGAGAACTATGGCTACACCTTC,CASSPPGENYGYTF
TRBV28,TRBJ2-1,.,.,TGTGCCAGCAGAGCGGACCTCTACAATGAGCAGTTCTTC,CASRADLYNEQFF
TRBV4-3,TRBJ1-6,.,.,TGCGCCAGCAGCCCAAAGGAAGGCCCGCGGCCCCTCCACTTT,CASSPKEGPRPLHF
TRBV27,TRBJ1-2,TRBD1,.,TGTGCCAGCAGTTTAGGACGACAGGGCTATGGCTACACCTTC,CASSLGRQGYGYTF
TRBV4-1,TRBJ1-2,TRBD1,.,TGCGCCAGCAGCCGTCCAGGGGGCCACTATGGCTACACCTTC,CASSRPGGHYGYTF
TRBV7-3,TRBJ2-5,TRBD2,.,TGTGCCAGCAGCTTATTAGCGGGGGGTTTGGAGACCCAGTACTTC,CASSLLAGGLETQYF
TRBV13,TRBJ1-6,.,.,TGTGCCAGCAGCTTAATGGCTGGTAACAATTCACCCCTCCACTTT,CASSLMAGNNSPLHF
TRBV6-6,TRBJ2-7,.,.,TGTGCCAGCAGTTACTCTGCACGAGGCTACGAGCAGTACTTC,CASSYSARGYEQYF
TRBV9,TRBJ1-1,TRBD1,.,TGTGCCAGCAGCGTAGGAAGGGGGCACATGAACACTGAAGCTTTCTTT,CASSVGRGHMNTEAFF
TRBV29-1,TRBJ2-6,TRBD1,.,TGCAGCGGATCGACAGGGCCTGGGGCCAACGTCCTGACTTTC,CSGSTGPGANVLTF
TRBV27,TRBJ2-7,.,.,TGTGCCAGCAGTTCCCTGGGGACAACCTACGAGCAGTACTTC,CASSSLGTTYEQYF
TRBV7-9,TRBJ1-5,TRBD1,few,TGTGCCAGCAGCTTAACAGGGGGCGCGAATCAGCCCCAGCATTTT,CASSLTGGANQPQHF
TRBV9,TRBJ2-2,.,.,TGTGCCAGCAGCGTAGTTGAGGTAGCCGGGGAGCTGTTTTTT,CASSVVEVAGELFF
TRBV7-8,TRBJ2-7,TRBD1,.,TGTGCCAGCAGCTTAGAGGGACAGCTCCCCTACGAGCAGTACTTC,CASSLEGQLPYEQYF
TRBV9,TRBJ2-7,TRBD2,.,TGTGCCAGCAGCGGGGACTACTCCTACGAGCAGTACTTC,CASSGDYSYEQYF
TRBV7-3,TRBJ2-3,TRBD2,few,TGTGCCAGCAGCCCGAACGGGAGGTCGAGCACAGATACGCAGTATTTT,CASSPNGRSSTDTQYF
TRBV5-4,TRBJ2-1,TRBD2,.,TGTGCCAGCAGCTTGAAAGCGGGGGGTCACAATGAGCAGTTCTTC,CASSLKAGGHNEQFF
TRBV7-2,TRBJ2-7,.,few,TGTGCCAGCAGCTCCCTCTACGAGCAGTACTTC,CASSSLYEQYF
TRBV4-3,TRBJ1-3,.,.,TGCGCCAGCAGCCAAGGTCTCGCGCTTGGAAACACCATATATTTT,CASSQGLALGNTIYF
TRBV4-1,TRBJ1-2,TRBD1,.,TGCGCCAGCGGAGTAGGACAGGGTGTCTATGGCTACACCTTC,CASGVGQGVYGYTF
TRBV7-2,TRBJ2-7,.,few,TGTGCCAGCAGTGAGGGAAGCGCCTACGAGCAGTACTTC,CASSEGSAYEQYF
TRBV5-1,TRBJ2-1,.,.,TGCGCCAGCAGCTCGGGACTTCTGAGCTCCTACAATGAGCAGTTCTTC,CASSSGLLSSYNEQFF
TRBV27,TRBJ1-2,.,.,TGTGCCAGCAGGAATGGCTACACCTTC,CASRNGYTF
TRBV27,TRBJ1-5,.,few,TGTGCCAGCAGTTTATGGGGGGATAGCAATCAGCCCCAGCATTTT,CASSLWGDSNQPQHF
TRBV5-1,TRBJ2-1,TRBD2,few,TGCGCCAGCAGCTTAGGGAGGGGTCTCGGCGGCGATGAGCAGTTCTTC,CASSLGRGLGGDEQFF
TRBV29-1,TRBJ2-1,TRBD2,few,TGCAGCGTTGAATCGGGCGGGGGTACCTACAATGAGCAGTTCTTC,CSVESGGGTYNEQFF
TRBV7-2,TRBJ2-3,.,few,TGTGCCAGCAGCATGGACGGGGGACAAGATACGCAGTATTTT,CASSMDGGQDTQYF
TRBV4-1,TRBJ2-3,.,.,TGCGCCAGCAGCTCACACGACAATAGCGGCCAAGGAGATACGCAGTATTTT,CASSSHDNSGQGDTQYF
TRBV7-9,TRBJ2-7,TRBD2,.,TGTGCCAGCAGCTTAGGAGGAGCGGGGGTGAACTACGAGCAGTACTTC,CASSLGGAGVNYEQYF
TRBV7-8,TRBJ2-7,TRBD2,.,TGTGCCAGCAGCTCTAGCGGGTCTACCTACGAGCAGTACTTC,CASSSSGSTYEQYF
TRBV29-1,TRBJ1-3,TRBD1,few,TGCAGCATCAGGGGGGCTGGAAACACCATATATTTT,CSIRGAGNTIYF
TRBV5-1,TRBJ2-7,TRBD1,.,TGCGCCAGCAGCTTGGGAGGACAGGGGAACGAGCAGTACTTC,CASSLGGQGNEQYF
TRBV7-6,TRBJ2-5,.,.,TGTGCCAGCAGTCCCCACCGGGAACGTCTTCAAGAGACCCAGTACTTC,CASSPHRERLQETQYF
TRBV2,TRBJ2-3,TRBD2,.,TGTGCCAGCAGTGAGACGGGGGGGCGGGATACGCAGTATTTT,CASSETGGRDTQYF